The clone carrying this T cell receptor beta chain was seen just once. The target antigen is unknown. This entry is derived from a study of beta chain features in type 1 diabetes. Overall study results and limits: Patients with type 1 diabetes showed fewer VDJ junction insertions and more deletions.

The study reverse transcribed the entire isolated RNA, so it sequenced expressed TCRB transcripts. The method was immunoSEQ multiplex PCR; TCRdb's version includes in-frame clones alone and lacks a portion of them. The sample yields 130,000 to 150,000 clones, under 60% seen once. Isolation of CD4+ naive, central memory, regulatory and stem cell-like memory cells was achieved by sorting via CD45RO/CCR7/CD25/CD127/CD95/CD27. Germline V gives CDR1 MNHEY, CDR2 SVGAGI. This CDR3 contains 14 residues. The V gene lost 6 bases and the J gene lost 6 bases, with 14 bases spanning the gap. Material for sequencing was Tregs from blood. The sequence was collected from a man between 18 and 35 years old in good health. V gene TRBV6-5 combines with J gene TRBJ1-4; D might be TRBD1 (5 bases). CDR3 residues: CASRKGRFDEKLFF. For the CDR3, the DNA is TGTGCCAGCAGAAAGGGGAGGTTCGATGAAAAACTGTTTTTT.